One and the same sample provided the 23 T cell receptor beta chains below, sequenced in a study of cytomegalovirus exposure and HLA in healthy donors. PCR amplification relied on 60 Vbeta primers (plus 13 Jbeta primers). Some clones are missing from TCRdb's copy, which holds only in-frame ones; the method was immunoSEQ multiplex PCR. The sample records about 130,000 clones, approximately 80% being singletons. Sequenced sample: PBMCs. The receptor source for this set is a man aged 18-30 years in good health and CMV-seronegative.

This chain connects TRBV6-6 to TRBJ1-5; 9 bases line up with TRBD1. There are 16 residues in the CDR3. The V segment lost 8 bases and the J segment 4 bases; nucleotides outside the gene matches: 12. Germline CDR1 is MNHNY and CDR2 is SVGAGI (reference sequence). CDR3 amino acids: CASGDRDALPNQPQHF. CDR3 DNA: TGTGCCAGCGGGGACAGGGATGCGTTGCCAAATCAGCCCCAGCATTTT.

The chain carries TRBV5-1 and TRBJ2-7; tentative D call: TRBD2 (5 bases). CDR1 SGHRS and CDR2 YFSETQ come from the germline V gene. Trimming pared 6 bases from V and 2 bases from J, leaving 18 bases between. This CDR3 is built from 15 residues. The CDR3 DNA follows: TGCGCCAGCATCCCTGGCCCGGGGTCAACCTACGAGCAGTACTTC. Translating it yields CASIPGPGSTYEQYF.

Worth noting for this clone: This CDR3 is also generated by other DNA sequences in the sample. V usage is TRBV9 and J usage is TRBJ1-1; a possible D gene is TRBD1 (5 bases). CDR1 SGDLS and CDR2 YYNGEE come from the germline V gene. The CDR3 sequence is 13 residues long. V lost 0 bases, J lost 3 bases, and 6 bases lay in between. CDR3 nucleotides: TGTGCCAGCAGCGTAGGGGGGGACACTGAAGCTTTCTTT. It codes for CASSVGGDTEAFF.

This chain joins TRBV30 and TRBJ1-1; D gene ambiguous. The germline V gene has CDR1 GTSNPN and CDR2 SVGIG (reference sequence). Deletions cut 4 bases from V and 4 bases from J, with 13 bases between. This CDR3 comprises 13 residues. The CDR3 DNA is TGTGCCTGGATTGGCGGGAAGGTCACTGAAGCTTTCTTT. Translated: CAWIGGKVTEAFF.

The chain couples TRBV7-3 to TRBJ2-7, with TRBD2 as a possible D gene (5 bases). The CDR3 is 14 amino acids. Germline V gene data show CDR1 as SGHTA and CDR2 as FQGTGA. V was shortened by 5 bases and J by 2 bases, with 13 bases between the two germline ends. As DNA, the CDR3 is TGTGCCAGCAGCCTAAGCGGTACCACCTACGAGCAGTACTTC. This gives the protein CASSLSGTTYEQYF.

V and J are TRBV11-2 and TRBJ1-4; D is undetermined. Trimming took 7 bases from V and 4 from J, leaving 13 bases between them. CDR3 length equals 14 residues. CDR1 and CDR2 (germline): SGHAT, FQNNGV. As DNA, the CDR3 is TGTGCCAGCACCACCGCCCACGGTAATGAAAAACTGTTTTTT. Encoded protein: CASTTAHGNEKLFF.

V usage is TRBV4-1 and J usage is TRBJ2-7; no reliable D call. The CDR3 is made up of 13 amino acids. Germline CDR1 MGHRA, CDR2 YSYEKL. V was shortened by 4 bases and J by 4 bases, with 11 bases between the two germline ends. The CDR3 bases are TGCGCCAGCAGCCCATACACCTGGTACGAGCAGTACTTC. The encoded protein is CASSPYTWYEQYF.

This rearrangement joins TRBV6-5 to TRBJ1-2; 7 bases are shared with TRBD1. Germline CDR1 reads MNHEY; CDR2 reads SVGAGI. This CDR3 is 15 amino acids long. The trim removed 0 bases at V and 7 bases at J, leaving 8 bases unmatched. The CDR3 bases are TGTGCCAGCAGTTACTCGAAAAAGGGGGCGGGTGGCTACACCTTC. Translation: CASSYSKKGAGGYTF.

The chain uses TRBV15 and TRBJ1-2; 8 bases line up with TRBD1. V gave up 3 bases and J gave up 4 bases; unmatched junction bases: 1. CDR1 is LNHNV, CDR2 YYDKDF, per germline (reference sequence). The CDR3 length is 13 residues. Here the CDR3 reads CATSRDRAYGYTF. In DNA form, the CDR3 reads TGTGCCACCAGCAGGGACAGGGCCTATGGCTACACCTTC.

This clone was seen only once. The chain links TRBV4-3 to TRBJ1-2; TRBD1 matches at 7 bases. Trimming took 1 base from V and 7 from J; bases not matched to a gene: 6. This CDR3 comprises 14 residues. Germline V gene sequence: CDR1 LGHNA, CDR2 YSLEER. The CDR3 DNA sequence: TGCGCCAGCAGCCAAGGTGCCAGGGGGGCTGGCTACACCTTC. Its translation is CASSQGARGAGYTF.

This clone was seen only a few times. The chain links TRBV5-6 to TRBJ1-1, with D unclear. There are 12 residues in the CDR3. V lost 0 bases and J lost 8, with 8 bases in between. The germline CDR1 and CDR2 sequences are SGHDT and YYEEEE. CDR3 DNA: TGTGCCAGCAGCTTGGGTCAAGCGGAAGCTTTCTTT. It yields the protein CASSLGQAEAFF.

The rearrangement joins TRBV9 to TRBJ2-4, with D perhaps TRBD2 (6 bases). From germline, CDR1 is SGDLS and CDR2 YYNGEE. This CDR3 is built from 17 residues. V shed 0 bases and J shed 5 bases, with 18 bases lying between them. The CDR3: CASSVGVGGDRQNIQYF. In DNA, the CDR3 is TGTGCCAGCAGCGTAGGAGTTGGAGGGGACCGCCAAAACATTCAGTACTTC.

About this clone: The sample holds other DNA sequences that translate to the same CDR3. The chain recombines TRBV7-9 with TRBJ2-5; D perhaps matches TRBD1 (5 bases). The germline V and J ends were trimmed by 5 bases and 5 bases, with 9 bases remaining between them. CDR3 length: 12 amino acids. Germline V gives CDR1 SEHNR, CDR2 FQNEAQ (reference sequence). The CDR3 reads CASSPGKETQYF. CDR3 bases: TGTGCCAGCAGCCCAGGGAAGGAGACCCAGTACTTC.

This chain connects TRBV28 to TRBJ2-5; TRBD1 matches 7 bases. This CDR3 has 12 amino acids. The germline gives CDR1 MDHEN, CDR2 SYDVKM. The trim removed 8 bases at V and 2 bases at J, leaving 2 bases unmatched. CDR3: CASGGQQETQYF. The CDR3 region has the DNA TGTGCCAGCGGGGGACAGCAAGAGACCCAGTACTTC. The full variable domain, its missing parts supplied by reference TRBV28 and TRBJ2-5, is DVKVTQSSRYLVKRTGEKVFLECVQDMDHENMFWYRQDPGLGLRLIYFSYDVKMKEKGDIPEGYSVSREKKERFSLILESASTNQTSMYLCASGGQQETQYFGPGTRLLVL.

The gene calls are TRBV25-1 and TRBJ1-1, with D maybe TRBD1 (5 bases). Between the trimmed V and J ends, which lost 4 bases and 8 bases, there was a span of 14 bases. The CDR3 has 13 residues. Germline CDR1 and CDR2: MGHDK and SYGVNS. CDR3 DNA sequence: TGTGCCAGCAGTGGAGGGACTTTCTCGGAAGCTTTCTTT. Protein: CASSGGTFSEAFF.

The chain carries TRBV27 and TRBJ2-1, with D possibly TRBD1 on 6 matching bases. Germline CDR1 MNHEY, CDR2 SMNVEV (reference sequence). Trimming took off 2 bases at V and 12 bases at J, with 11 bases between the two ends. This CDR3 contains 12 residues. CDR3 sequence reads: CASSLAQGGQFF. In nucleotides, the CDR3 is TGTGCCAGCAGTTTAGCACAGGGTGGGCAGTTCTTC.

The chain couples TRBV7-2 to TRBJ1-2, with TRBD1 matching over 7 bases. The V gene end was trimmed by 0 bases and the J gene end by 3 bases; junction bases not matched to a gene: 4. Germline lookup yields CDR1 SGHTA and CDR2 FQGNSA. The CDR3 has 15 residues. CDR3 in amino acids: CASSLARGGDYGYTF. CDR3 sequence (DNA): TGTGCCAGCAGCTTAGCGCGAGGGGGCGACTATGGCTACACCTTC.

The CDR3 DNA reads as TGTGCCAGCAGCCTCTCGAGCGGGGGGGCCTACAATGAGCAGTTCTTC. As protein: CASSLSSGGAYNEQFF. The chain has TRBV9 and TRBJ2-1; TRBD2 matches 10 bases. Losses at the gene ends were 4 bases for V and 2 bases for J; bases not matched to a gene: 6. The CDR3 contains 16 residues. Per the germline V gene, CDR1 is SGDLS and CDR2 is YYNGEE. The whole variable domain, remainder taken from reference TRBV9 and TRBJ2-1, is DSGVTQTPKHLITATGQRVTLRCSPRSGDLSVYWYQQSLDQGLQFLIQYYNGEERAKGNILERFSAQQFPDLHSELNLSSLELGDSALYFCASSLSSGGAYNEQFFGPGTRLTVL.

J is TRBJ1-2 and V is TRBV9; D might be TRBD1 (6 bases). CDR3 length equals 14 residues. V gave up 4 bases and J gave up 0 bases, with 10 bases separating them. The V gene's germline CDR1 is SGDLS and CDR2 YYNGEE. For the CDR3, the DNA is TGTGCCAGCAGCAACCGGGACACTAACTATGGCTACACCTTC. Its protein is CASSNRDTNYGYTF. Full variable domain (rest looked up from reference TRBV9 and TRBJ1-2): DSGVTQTPKHLITATGQRVTLRCSPRSGDLSVYWYQQSLDQGLQFLIQYYNGEERAKGNILERFSAQQFPDLHSELNLSSLELGDSALYFCASSNRDTNYGYTFGSGTRLTVV.

This chain joins TRBV10-3 and TRBJ2-2; 7 bases line up with TRBD1. The CDR3 length is 18 residues. The junction had 11 bases not matched to a gene; V was cut back by 0 bases and J by 4 bases. In germline, CDR1 is ENHRY, CDR2 SYGVKD. The CDR3 DNA reads TGTGCCATCAGTGAGTCCACCAGTAGGGGGCAGACCACCGGGGAGCTGTTTTTT. This translates into CAISESTSRGQTTGELFF.

Remarks on this clone: One end of the junction is discordant with germline, which a read error may explain. The V gene is TRBV19, the J gene TRBJ1-3; perhaps TRBD1 as D (5 bases). Germline loops: CDR1 LNHDA, CDR2 SQIVND (reference sequence). This CDR3 has 10 residues. DNA for the CDR3: TGTGCCAGTAGTTCCAGGGTGTTCGTTTTT. Translated: CASSSRVFVF.

The rearrangement uses TRBV27 and TRBJ2-1, with D possibly matching TRBD2 (5 bases). Germline CDR1 MNHEY, CDR2 SMNVEV (reference sequence). The CDR3 has 12 amino acids. V was shortened by 6 bases and J by 8 bases, with 11 bases between the two germline ends. As DNA, the CDR3 is TGTGCCAGCAGACGAGGGTATTATGAGCAGTTCTTC. Translation: CASRRGYYEQFF.

This chain joins TRBV30 and TRBJ1-2, with D perhaps TRBD1 (5 bases). Trimming shortened V by 6 bases and J by 6 bases, and 11 bases separated the two germline ends. The CDR3 runs 11 residues. Germline-derived CDR1 and CDR2 are GTSNPN and SVGIG (reference sequence). The CDR3 is CACGQGDGYTF. For the CDR3, the DNA is TGTGCCTGTGGTCAGGGTGATGGCTACACCTTC.